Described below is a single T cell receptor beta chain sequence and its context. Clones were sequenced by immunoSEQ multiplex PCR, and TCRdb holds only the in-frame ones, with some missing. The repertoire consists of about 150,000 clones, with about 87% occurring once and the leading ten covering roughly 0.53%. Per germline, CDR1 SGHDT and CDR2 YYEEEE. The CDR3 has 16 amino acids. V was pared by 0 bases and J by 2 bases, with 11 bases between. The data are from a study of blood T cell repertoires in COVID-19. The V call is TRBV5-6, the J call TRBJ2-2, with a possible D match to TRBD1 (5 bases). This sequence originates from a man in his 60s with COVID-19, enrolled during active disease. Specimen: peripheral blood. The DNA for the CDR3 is TGTGCCAGCAGCTTGGTTAGGACAAGAAACACCGGGGAGCTGTTTTTT. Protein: CASSLVRTRNTGELFF.